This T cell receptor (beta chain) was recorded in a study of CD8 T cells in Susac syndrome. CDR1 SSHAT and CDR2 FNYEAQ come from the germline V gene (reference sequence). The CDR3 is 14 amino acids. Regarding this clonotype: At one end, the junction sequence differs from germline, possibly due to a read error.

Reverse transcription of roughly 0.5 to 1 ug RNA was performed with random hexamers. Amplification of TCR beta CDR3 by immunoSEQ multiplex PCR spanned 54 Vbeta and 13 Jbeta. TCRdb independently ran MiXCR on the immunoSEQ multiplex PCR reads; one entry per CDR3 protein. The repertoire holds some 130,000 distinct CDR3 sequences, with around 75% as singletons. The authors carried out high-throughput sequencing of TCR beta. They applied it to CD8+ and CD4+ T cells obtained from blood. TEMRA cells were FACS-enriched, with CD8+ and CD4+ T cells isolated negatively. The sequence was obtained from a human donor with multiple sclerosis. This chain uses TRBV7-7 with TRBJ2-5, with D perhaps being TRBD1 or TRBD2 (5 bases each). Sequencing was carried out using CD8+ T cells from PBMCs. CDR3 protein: CASSLSSGDETQYF. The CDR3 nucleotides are TGTGCTAGCAGCTTATCTTCCGGGGACGAGACCCAGTACTTC.